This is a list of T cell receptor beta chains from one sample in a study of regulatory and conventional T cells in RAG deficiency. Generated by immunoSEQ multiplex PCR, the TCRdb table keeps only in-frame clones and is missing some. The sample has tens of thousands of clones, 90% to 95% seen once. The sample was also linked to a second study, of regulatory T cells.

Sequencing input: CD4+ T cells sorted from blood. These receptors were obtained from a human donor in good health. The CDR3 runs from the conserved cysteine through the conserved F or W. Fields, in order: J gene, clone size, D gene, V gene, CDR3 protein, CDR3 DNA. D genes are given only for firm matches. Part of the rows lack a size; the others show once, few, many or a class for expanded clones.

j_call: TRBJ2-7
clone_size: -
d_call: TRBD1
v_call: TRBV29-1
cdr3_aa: CSSDRTYEQYF
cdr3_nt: TGCAGCTCGGACAGGACCTACGAGCAGTACTTC

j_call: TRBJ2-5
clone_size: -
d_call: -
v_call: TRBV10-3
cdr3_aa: CAIKSPGNQETQYF
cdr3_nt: TGTGCCATCAAATCCCCAGGGAACCAAGAGACCCAGTACTTC

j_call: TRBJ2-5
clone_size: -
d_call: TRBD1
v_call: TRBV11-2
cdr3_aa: CASNPGQDIETQYF
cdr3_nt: TGTGCCAGCAACCCCGGACAGGATATAGAGACCCAGTACTTC

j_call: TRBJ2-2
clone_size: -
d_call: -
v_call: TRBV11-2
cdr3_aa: CASSSGPSNTGELFF
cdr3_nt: TGTGCCAGCAGCTCCGGCCCGTCGAACACCGGGGAGCTGTTTTTT

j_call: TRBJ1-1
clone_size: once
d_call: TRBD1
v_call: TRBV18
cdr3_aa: CASSREGASTEAFF
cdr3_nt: TGTGCCAGCTCCCGAGAGGGGGCCTCCACTGAAGCTTTCTTT

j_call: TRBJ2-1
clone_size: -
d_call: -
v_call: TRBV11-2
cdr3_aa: CASSSPRSWDEQFF
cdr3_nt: TGTGCCAGCAGCTCACCTCGGAGTTGGGACGAGCAGTTCTTC

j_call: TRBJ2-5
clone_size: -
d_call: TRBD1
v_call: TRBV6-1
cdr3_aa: CASEGQARQETQYF
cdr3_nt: TGTGCCAGCGAGGGACAGGCCCGCCAAGAGACCCAGTACTTC

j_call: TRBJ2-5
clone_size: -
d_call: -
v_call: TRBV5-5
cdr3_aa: CASSFGVAETQYF
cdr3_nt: TGTGCCAGCAGCTTCGGGGTTGCGGAGACCCAGTACTTC

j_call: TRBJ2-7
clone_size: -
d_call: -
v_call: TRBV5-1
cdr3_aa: CASSLGPGPTYEQYF
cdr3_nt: TGCGCCAGCAGCTTGGGCCCAGGGCCGACCTACGAGCAGTACTTC

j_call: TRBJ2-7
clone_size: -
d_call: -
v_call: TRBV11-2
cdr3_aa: CASSRGIYEQYF
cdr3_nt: TGTGCCAGCAGCCGGGGCATCTACGAGCAGTACTTC

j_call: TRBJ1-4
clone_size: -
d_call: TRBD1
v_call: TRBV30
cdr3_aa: CAWNTGVTNEKLFF
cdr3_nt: TGTGCCTGGAATACAGGGGTAACTAATGAAAAACTGTTTTTT

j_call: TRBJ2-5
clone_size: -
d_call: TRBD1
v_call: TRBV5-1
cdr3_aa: CASSAGGGTDSETQYF
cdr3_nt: TGCGCCAGCAGCGCAGGGGGCGGGACGGATAGTGAGACCCAGTACTTC

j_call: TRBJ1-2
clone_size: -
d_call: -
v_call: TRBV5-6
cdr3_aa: CASSDDGSYGYTF
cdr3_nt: TGTGCCAGCAGCGACGACGGCAGCTATGGCTACACCTTC

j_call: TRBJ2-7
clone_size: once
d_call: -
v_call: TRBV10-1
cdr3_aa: CASSEEMGEQYF
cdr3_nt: TGCGCCAGCAGTGAAGAAATGGGAGAGCAGTACTTC

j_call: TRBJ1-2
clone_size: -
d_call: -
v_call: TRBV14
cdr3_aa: CASRHGYTF
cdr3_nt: TGTGCCAGCAGGCATGGCTACACCTTC

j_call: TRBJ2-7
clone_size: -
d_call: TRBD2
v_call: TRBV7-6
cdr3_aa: CASSLYPTSESEQCF
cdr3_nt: TGTGCCAGCAGCTTATATCCGACTAGCGAAAGCGAGCAGTGCTTC

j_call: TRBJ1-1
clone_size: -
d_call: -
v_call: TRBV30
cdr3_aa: CAWNQGVDTEAFF
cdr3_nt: TGTGCCTGGAACCAGGGAGTCGACACTGAAGCTTTCTTT

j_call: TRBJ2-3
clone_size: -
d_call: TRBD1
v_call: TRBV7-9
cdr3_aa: CASSPGQGRADTQYF
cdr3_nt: TGTGCCAGCAGCCCCGGACAGGGGAGAGCTGATACGCAGTATTTT

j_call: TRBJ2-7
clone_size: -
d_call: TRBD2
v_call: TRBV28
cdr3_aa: CASSPLGSGLEQYF
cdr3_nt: TGTGCCAGCAGTCCCCTGGGTAGCGGGCTCGAGCAGTACTTC

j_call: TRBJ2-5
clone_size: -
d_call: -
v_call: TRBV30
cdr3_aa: CAWSAPFRGIQETQYF
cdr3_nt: TGTGCCTGGAGTGCCCCCTTTCGTGGAATCCAAGAGACCCAGTACTTC

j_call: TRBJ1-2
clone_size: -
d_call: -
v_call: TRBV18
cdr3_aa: CASSALRDELSGGYTF
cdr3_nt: TGTGCCAGCTCCGCCCTGCGGGACGAGCTTTCGGGAGGCTACACCTTC

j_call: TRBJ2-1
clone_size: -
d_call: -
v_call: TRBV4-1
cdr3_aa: CASSQREGTSNEQFF
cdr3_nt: TGCGCCAGCAGCCAAAGGGAAGGGACTTCCAATGAGCAGTTCTTC

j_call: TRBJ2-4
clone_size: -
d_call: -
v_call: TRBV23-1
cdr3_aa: CASSHTPGSKNIQYF
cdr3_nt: TGCGCCAGCAGTCATACACCAGGGTCCAAAAACATTCAGTACTTC

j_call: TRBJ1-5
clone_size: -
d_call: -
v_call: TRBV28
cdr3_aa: CASSLSTDSNQPQHF
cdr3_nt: TGTGCCAGCAGTTTGTCGACAGATAGCAATCAGCCCCAGCATTTT

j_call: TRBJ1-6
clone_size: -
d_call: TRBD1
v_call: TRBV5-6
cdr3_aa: CASSSGPGQEGSPLHF
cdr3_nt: TGTGCCAGCAGCAGCGGACCGGGACAGGAGGGGTCACCCCTCCACTTT

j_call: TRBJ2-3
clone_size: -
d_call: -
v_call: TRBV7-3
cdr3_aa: CASSLMLSDTQYF
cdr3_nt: TGTGCCAGCAGCTTAATGTTGTCCGATACGCAGTATTTT

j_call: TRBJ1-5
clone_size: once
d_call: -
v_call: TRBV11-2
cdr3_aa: CASSLGVGYQPQHF
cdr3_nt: TGTGCCAGCAGCTTAGGGGTGGGGTATCAGCCCCAGCATTTT

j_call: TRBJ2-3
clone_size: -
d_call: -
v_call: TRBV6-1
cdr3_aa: CASSEAPGPVTDTQYF
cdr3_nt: TGTGCCAGCAGTGAAGCGCCTGGGCCAGTCACAGATACGCAGTATTTT

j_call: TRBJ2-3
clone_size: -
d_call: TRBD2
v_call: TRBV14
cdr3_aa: CASSHLGRAASTDTQYF
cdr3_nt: TGTGCCAGCAGCCACTTAGGGAGGGCGGCCAGCACAGATACGCAGTATTTT

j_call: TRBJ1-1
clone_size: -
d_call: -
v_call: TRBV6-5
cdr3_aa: CASSPGWSWNTEAFF
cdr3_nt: TGTGCCAGCAGCCCCGGATGGAGCTGGAACACTGAAGCTTTCTTT

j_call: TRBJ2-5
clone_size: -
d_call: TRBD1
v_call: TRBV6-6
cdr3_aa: CASSFPTGGAETQYF
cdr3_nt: TGTGCCAGCAGTTTCCCTACAGGGGGCGCCGAGACCCAGTACTTC